This TCR beta chain was profiled in a study of blood T cells in healthy people across ages. V lost 5 bases and J lost 4, with 11 bases in between. This CDR3 is 13 amino acids long. From germline, CDR1 is LGHNA and CDR2 YSLEER. Using a J-beta primer mix together with a sample-barcoded 5' primer, a second PCR was run for roughly 7 to 11 cycles. Per-sample output comprised a minimum of 2.5 million paired-end reads containing CDR3. TCRdb reprocessed the 5' RACE reads via MiXCR and lists one record per CDR3 protein. The sample holds 580,000 or so distinct CDR3 sequences; around 48% are singletons and the top ten take 20% to 25%. Points from the study as a whole: The CMV status of each donor remained undetermined, and this could have confounded shifts in expanded clonotypes.

This clonotype was observed a few times. Antigen unknown. The specimen was blood. The sequence was collected from a man older than 75 in good health. The chain carries TRBV4-3 and TRBJ1-1; a possible D gene is TRBD1 (6 bases). For the CDR3, the DNA is TGCGCCAGCAGCTCTCACAGGGCCACTGAAGCTTTCTTT. Protein: CASSSHRATEAFF.